A selection of T cell receptor beta chains follows, all from one sample in a study of cytomegalovirus exposure and HLA in healthy donors. Some clones are missing from TCRdb's copy, which holds only in-frame ones; the method was immunoSEQ multiplex PCR. The data hold fewer than 200,000 clones, with 60% to 80% observed a single time. The sequencing input was PBMCs. All receptors come from a man in his 60s in good health and CMV-seronegative. CDR3s include the opening cysteine and the closing phenylalanine or tryptophan. The D gene is left open where the match is weak. The size field is filled for only some rows; it gives once, few, many or a size class.

>TRBV19|15|TRBD2|few|TRBJ2-5
TGTGCCAGTAGTATTGGGACTAGCGAGCAAGAGACCCAGTACTTC
CASSIGTSEQETQYF
>TRBV5-5|13|.|few|TRBJ2-7
TGTGCCAGCAGCTTCACAGGTTTATACGAGCAGTACTTC
CASSFTGLYEQYF
>TRBV15|16|.|.|TRBJ2-1
TGTGCCACCAGCAGAGACTCGCGGTCTTCCTACAATGAGCAGTTCTTC
CATSRDSRSSYNEQFF
>TRBV29-1|11|.|.|TRBJ1-4
TGCAGCGTTGAGAGAGGCGAAAAACTGTTTTTT
CSVERGEKLFF
>TRBV7-6|15|.|.|TRBJ2-1
TGTGCCAGCAGCTTAGGGCAGGGGGGCTACAATGAGCAGTTCTTC
CASSLGQGGYNEQFF
>TRBV9|15|.|.|TRBJ2-7
TGTGCCAGCAGCTCCCCCCCAGGGTCCGGATACGAGCAGTACTTC
CASSSPPGSGYEQYF
>TRBV19|15|.|.|TRBJ1-5
TGTGCCAGTAGTATCCCAGGTAATAGCAATCAGCCCCAGCATTTT
CASSIPGNSNQPQHF
>TRBV5-4|15|TRBD1|few|TRBJ2-1
TGTGCCAGCAGCCCCGGGACAGGTGGATACAATGAGCAGTTCTTC
CASSPGTGGYNEQFF
>TRBV30|13|.|.|TRBJ1-1
TGTGCCTGGAGTGTAGGGCGGGGGACTGAAGCTTTCTTT
CAWSVGRGTEAFF
>TRBV19|12|.|.|TRBJ1-1
TGTGCCAGTAGTATCCCTGGCGGCGAAGCTTTCTTT
CASSIPGGEAFF
>TRBV7-9|13|TRBD1|once|TRBJ1-2
TGTGCCAGCAGCTTAACAGGGGACTATGGCTACACCTTC
CASSLTGDYGYTF
>TRBV20-1|11|.|.|TRBJ2-3
TGCAGTGCTAGGACTCCAGATACGCAGTATTTT
CSARTPDTQYF
>TRBV6-1|15|.|.|TRBJ1-5
TGTGCCAGCAGTGATCAAATCACGGGAAATCAGCCCCAGCATTTT
CASSDQITGNQPQHF
>TRBV30|16|TRBD2|.|TRBJ2-1
TGTGCCTGGAGTCCGGGAGGTAGCGGGAAGTTCGATGAGCAGTTCTTC
CAWSPGGSGKFDEQFF
>TRBV29-1|10|.|.|TRBJ1-1
TGCAGCCCCGGGTACACTGAAGCTTTCTTT
CSPGYTEAFF
>TRBV6-5|14|TRBD1|.|TRBJ1-1
TGTGCCAGCAGAACAGGGGGTCCGAACACTGAAGCTTTCTTT
CASRTGGPNTEAFF
>TRBV10-3|13|.|.|TRBJ1-5
TGTGCTTGCCTCGAGGCTCTAGATCAGCCCCAGCATTTT
CACLEALDQPQHF
>TRBV7-9|15|TRBD2|.|TRBJ2-1
TGTGCCAGCAGCGCCACTAGCGGGAGAAACAATGAGCAGTTCTTC
CASSATSGRNNEQFF
>TRBV28|15|.|.|TRBJ1-5
TGTGCCAGCAGTTTAACTCGGGGAGCCAATCAGCCCCAGCATTTT
CASSLTRGANQPQHF
>TRBV5-1|16|TRBD1|.|TRBJ2-3
TGCGCCAGCAGCTTGGGGGTTACAGGGGGATCAGATACGCAGTATTTT
CASSLGVTGGSDTQYF
>TRBV7-8|15|.|.|TRBJ2-5
TGTGCCAGCAACCGGCGCGGAGGTGGTAGGTGGACCCAGTACTTC
CASNRRGGGRWTQYF
>TRBV5-4|16|TRBD2|.|TRBJ2-3
TGTGCCAGCAGCTTAAGGACTAGCGGGGCGGGAGGTACGCAGTATTTT
CASSLRTSGAGGTQYF
>TRBV2|13|.|few|TRBJ1-3
TGTGCCAGCAGGTCACAGCCGGGGGACACCATATATTTT
CASRSQPGDTIYF
>TRBV6-6|15|.|.|TRBJ2-7
TGTGCCAGCAGTTACTTTTCGCTCTCCCGGTACGAGCAGTACTTC
CASSYFSLSRYEQYF
>TRBV10-3|14|.|.|TRBJ1-1
TGTGCCATCAGTGCAGGGCAGGGAGGCACTGAAGCTTTCTTT
CAISAGQGGTEAFF